These T cell receptor beta chains were read from a single sample in a study of molecular identifiers for immune sequencing clone quantification. MiXCR, applied by TCRdb to the PCR reads, yields one record per CDR3 protein. The sample carries 400,000 to 600,000 distinct CDR3 sequences, 25% recorded once. Sequencing input: naive CD8+ T cells from blood, with Jurkat cell RNA spiked in. These receptors came from a human donor in good health. Some libraries in this study had Jurkat cell RNA spiked in. CDR3s include the opening cysteine and the closing phenylalanine or tryptophan. D genes are given only for firm matches. A row's size may be missing; if present it is once, few, many or a size class.

size	D	V	J	CDR3	DNA
-	TRBD2	TRBV6-2/TRBV6-3	TRBJ2-5	CASSYSPRTSGGNYQETQNF	TGTGCCAGCAGTTACTCCCCCCGGACTAGCGGGGGGAATTACCAAGAGACCCAGAACTTC
many	TRBD2	TRBV6-4	TRBJ2-1	CASGLAGGPEFF	TGTGCCAGCGGTCTAGCGGGAGGGCCGGAGTTCTTC
-	TRBD2	TRBV20-1	TRBJ2-7	CSARYSSGPQRYF	TGCAGTGCTAGATATTCTAGCGGGCCTCAAAGGTACTTC
-	-	TRBV9	TRBJ1-1	CASSVEGRTEAFF	TGTGCCAGCAGCGTAGAAGGTCGGACTGAAGCTTTCTTT
many	-	TRBV7-9	TRBJ1-1	CASSLDTEAFF	TGTGCCAGCAGCTTGGACACTGAAGCTTTCTTT
few	-	TRBV5-3	TRBJ2-3	CARPRRSTDTQYF	TGTGCCAGACCAAGAAGGTCCACAGATACGCAGTATTTT
many	TRBD1	TRBV29-1	TRBJ1-1	CSKTGNDGEAFF	TGCAGCAAGACAGGGAACGACGGTGAAGCTTTCTTT
many	TRBD2	TRBV12-3/TRBV12-4	TRBJ2-5	CASSFTGGTSGQETQYF	TGTGCCAGCAGTTTTACGGGGGGGACTAGCGGACAAGAGACCCAGTACTTC
many	-	TRBV6-6	TRBJ2-7	CASSPEGEQYF	TGTGCCAGCAGTCCAGAGGGCGAGCAGTACTTC
many	-	TRBV6-5	TRBJ1-5	CASRTTGPNQPQHF	TGTGCCAGCAGAACGACAGGCCCAAATCAGCCCCAGCATTTT
few	-	TRBV2	TRBJ2-7	CASTEGSAYSYEQYF	TGTGCCAGCACCGAAGGCAGTGCCTACTCCTACGAGCAGTACTTC
-	-	TRBV27	TRBJ1-6	CASSLFEANHNSPLHF	TGTGCCAGCAGTTTATTTGAAGCAAATCATAATTCACCCCTCCACTTT
-	-	TRBV28	TRBJ1-4	CASRRTAGDEKLFF	TGTGCCAGCAGACGGACGGCGGGGGATGAAAAACTGTTTTTT
few	TRBD2	TRBV12-3/TRBV12-4	TRBJ2-3	CASSLTRGSGGAVSVTDTQYF	TGTGCCAGCAGCCTGACCCGGGGTAGCGGGGGGGCGGTGTCGGTTACAGATACGCAGTATTTT
-	-	TRBV6-1	TRBJ1-1	CASSAPLGGFGNTEAFF	TGTGCCAGCAGTGCCCCCTTGGGGGGCTTCGGGAACACTGAAGCTTTCTTT
-	-	TRBV19	TRBJ2-1	CASSYGALYNEQFF	TGTGCCAGTAGTTACGGAGCCCTTTACAATGAGCAGTTCTTC
many	-	TRBV6-1	TRBJ2-2	CASSPTGREVNTGELFF	TGTGCCAGCAGTCCTACAGGGAGGGAAGTGAACACCGGGGAGCTGTTTTTT
-	TRBD1	TRBV2	TRBJ1-1	CASGTGLNTEAFF	TGTGCCAGCGGGACAGGCTTGAACACTGAAGCTTTCTTT
few	-	TRBV9	TRBJ1-3	CASSPGKSSGNTIYF	TGTGCCAGCAGCCCGGGGAAGAGCTCTGGAAACACCATATATTTT
-	-	TRBV19	TRBJ2-7	CASSIGSQASTYEQYF	TGTGCCAGTAGTATAGGTTCACAGGCGTCTACCTACGAGCAGTACTTC
many	TRBD2	TRBV6-5	TRBJ2-7	CASSYSTYPGGTYEQYF	TGTGCCAGCAGTTACTCGACTTATCCGGGGGGTACCTACGAGCAGTACTTC
-	TRBD2	TRBV2	TRBJ2-7	CASSEWSSGDYEQYF	TGTGCCAGCAGTGAATGGTCTAGCGGGGATTACGAGCAGTACTTC
few	-	TRBV2	TRBJ2-5	CASSEAPWETQYF	TGTGCCAGCAGTGAAGCGCCATGGGAGACCCAGTACTTC
-	-	TRBV12-3/TRBV12-4	TRBJ1-1	CASSLRREAYTEALF	TGTGCCAGCAGTTTAAGGAGGGAAGCGTACACTGAAGCTCTCTTT
few	-	TRBV4-1	TRBJ1-1	CASSQWENTEAFF	TGCGCCAGCAGCCAATGGGAGAACACTGAAGCTTTCTTT
few	-	TRBV12-3/TRBV12-4	TRBJ1-4	CASSLVHIEEKLFF	TGTGCCAGCAGTTTAGTCCATATTGAGGAAAAACTGTTTTTT
-	-	TRBV7-9	TRBJ1-4	CASSLPVKGEKLFF	TGTGCCAGCAGCCTCCCGGTTAAAGGGGAAAAACTGTTTTTT
-	-	TRBV15	TRBJ1-5	CATAGVDGARNQPQHF	TGTGCCACCGCAGGTGTGGATGGGGCGCGCAATCAGCCCCAGCATTTT
-	-	TRBV20-1	TRBJ2-7	CRARDETGILNEQYF	TGCAGGGCTAGAGATGAGACAGGCATCCTAAACGAGCAGTACTTC
few	TRBD2	TRBV19	TRBJ2-1	CASSISGGLYNEQFF	TGTGCCAGTAGTATTAGCGGGGGGCTCTACAATGAGCAGTTCTTC
-	TRBD1	TRBV5-3	TRBJ1-1	CASSSGTGMNTEAFF	TGTGCCAGCAGCTCGGGGACAGGGATGAACACTGAAGCTTTCTTT
many	-	TRBV27	TRBJ1-5	CASGSNQPQHF	TGTGCTAGTGGGAGTAATCAGCCCCAGCATTTT
few	TRBD1	TRBV25-1	TRBJ2-3	CASSEGQGWTDTQYF	TGTGCCAGCAGTGAGGGACAGGGTTGGACAGATACGCAGTATTTT
-	-	TRBV9	TRBJ1-1	CASSAAEVNTEAFF	TGTGCCAGCAGCGCAGCTGAAGTGAACACTGAAGCTTTCTTT
-	-	TRBV28	TRBJ2-1	CASSLGGGGSNEQFF	TGTGCCAGCAGTTTGGGGGGAGGGGGTAGCAATGAGCAGTTCTTC
once	-	TRBV10-1	TRBJ2-7	CASSEPGPTKEQYF	TGCGCCAGCAGTGAGCCGGGACCTACTAAGGAGCAGTACTTC
few	TRBD1	TRBV27	TRBJ2-7	CASSHGQGGWGEQYF	TGTGCCAGCAGTCACGGACAGGGGGGATGGGGCGAGCAGTACTTC
many	-	TRBV7-9	TRBJ2-5	CASSEPTGETQYF	TGTGCCAGCAGCGAGCCTACCGGAGAGACCCAGTACTTC
-	TRBD1	TRBV27	TRBJ1-1	CASRFGQGIEAFF	TGTGCCAGCAGATTCGGACAGGGGATTGAAGCTTTCTTT
-	TRBD1	TRBV20-1	TRBJ1-6	CSARDTTGGWSPLHF	TGCAGTGCTAGAGATACAACAGGGGGCTGGTCACCCCTCCACTTT
-	TRBD2	TRBV4-1	TRBJ2-3	CASSQSASGASDTQYF	TGCGCCAGCAGCCAATCGGCTAGCGGGGCCTCGGATACGCAGTATTTT
many	TRBD2	TRBV7-9	TRBJ2-5	CASSEGTSWGETQYF	TGTGCCAGCAGCGAGGGGACTAGCTGGGGCGAGACCCAGTACTTC
many	-	TRBV6-2/TRBV6-3	TRBJ2-3	CASSWTASSDTQYF	TGTGCCAGCAGCTGGACTGCTAGCTCAGATACGCAGTATTTT
few	TRBD2	TRBV30	TRBJ2-3	CAWSVPPGLAGGPDTQYF	TGTGCCTGGAGTGTACCCCCGGGACTAGCGGGAGGTCCAGATACGCAGTATTTT
many	-	TRBV2	TRBJ1-5	CASSGDGHSNQPQHF	TGTGCCAGCAGCGGGGACGGTCATAGCAATCAGCCCCAGCATTTT
many	-	TRBV20-1	TRBJ2-7	CSAQEPGQTYEQYF	TGCAGTGCTCAGGAACCGGGACAAACCTACGAGCAGTACTTC
-	TRBD1	TRBV10-3	TRBJ2-6	CAISEPGDRGFLSGANVLTF	TGTGCCATCAGTGAGCCCGGCGACAGGGGCTTTCTCTCTGGGGCCAACGTCCTGACTTTC
-	-	TRBV27	TRBJ1-2	CASSFLGGANGYTF	TGTGCCAGCAGTTTCCTCGGGGGCGCGAATGGCTACACCTTC
few	TRBD2	TRBV20-1	TRBJ2-3	CSAQGLAGGDTQYF	TGCAGTGCCCAAGGACTAGCGGGAGGAGATACGCAGTATTTT
few	TRBD1	TRBV9	TRBJ2-1	CASSRSGDRKDNEQFF	TGTGCCAGCAGCCGTAGTGGGGACAGGAAAGACAATGAGCAGTTCTTC
few	-	TRBV3-1	TRBJ2-5	CASSPLTEETQYF	TGTGCCAGCAGCCCCTTAACTGAGGAGACCCAGTACTTC
-	TRBD1	TRBV11-2	TRBJ2-1	CASSLRGRQGVDEQFF	TGTGCCAGCAGCTTAAGGGGCCGACAGGGGGTCGATGAGCAGTTCTTC
many	TRBD1	TRBV14	TRBJ2-2	CASSQAPGQGLTGELFF	TGTGCCAGCAGCCAAGCTCCCGGACAGGGGCTCACCGGGGAGCTGTTTTTT
-	TRBD2	TRBV15	TRBJ2-3	CATSTLLAGFFTDTQYF	TGTGCCACCAGCACCCTCCTAGCGGGTTTCTTTACAGATACGCAGTATTTT
many	-	TRBV28	TRBJ2-3	CASSPYGGSLNTQYF	TGTGCCAGCAGCCCCTATGGCGGCAGTCTTAATACGCAGTATTTT